The T cell receptor beta chain described here comes from a study of blood T cell repertoires in COVID-19. Study context: PBMCs, B-cell-depleted T cells, or T cells provided the cDNA or gDNA that made up the material.

Trimming pared 6 bases from V and 6 bases from J, leaving 20 bases between. This CDR3 has 15 residues. Germline V lookup: CDR1 MDHEN, CDR2 SYDVKM. Clones were read by immunoSEQ multiplex PCR, and TCRdb kept only the in-frame ones, dropping some. Counted here are about 140,000 clones, approximately 87% occurring once; the ten biggest clones make up about 4.1%. The gene calls are TRBV28 and TRBJ1-2, with a weak D call TRBD1 (5 bases). Sequenced: peripheral blood. The TCR comes from a middle-aged woman with acute or convalescent COVID-19. This CDR3 reads CASSPKQVGVDGYTF. CDR3 bases: TGTGCCAGCAGCCCCAAACAGGTAGGCGTCGATGGCTACACCTTC.